The 27 T cell receptor beta chains listed next were all sequenced from one sample in a study of T cells after yellow fever vaccination. TCRdb analysed the 5' RACE reads with MiXCR anew, one entry per CDR3 protein. The top ten hold around 20% of the sample, which has hundreds of thousands of distinct CDR3 sequences, 11% seen once. The material was PBMCs, obtained on the day of the first yellow fever vaccination. The receptors originated from a man aged 18 to 35 who received the YFV17D yellow fever vaccine.

This clonotype has just a few counts. The rearrangement uses TRBV7-9 and TRBJ2-5; D could derive from TRBD1 or TRBD2 (5 bases each). The CDR3 is 16 amino acids. Germline V gene data show CDR1 as SEHNR and CDR2 as FQNEAQ (reference sequence). V was trimmed by 4 bases and J by 1 base, leaving 16 bases between them. CDR3 sequence reads: CASSSRDANFQETQYF. The CDR3 DNA follows: TGTGCCAGCAGCTCCCGGGACGCGAATTTCCAAGAGACCCAGTACTTC.

The chain uses TRBV11-2 and TRBJ2-2; D gene unclear. The V end was cut by 0 bases, the J end by 6 bases, with 8 bases between. The CDR3 is 14 amino acids. Germline V CDR1 and CDR2: SGHAT, FQNNGV. The CDR3 sequence: CASSLERFAGELFF. The CDR3 DNA reads as TGTGCCAGCAGCTTAGAGAGGTTCGCCGGGGAGCTGTTTTTT. Filled out from reference TRBV11-2 and TRBJ2-2, the complete variable domain reads EAGVAQSPRYKIIEKRQSVAFWCNPISGHATLYWYQQILGQGPKLLIQFQNNGVVDDSQLPKDRFSAERLKGVDSTLKIQPAKLEDSAVYLCASSLERFAGELFFGEGSRLTVL.

In its sample, this clonotype was seen many times. The chain is built from TRBV4-2 and TRBJ1-4; TRBD1 might be the D (5 bases). This CDR3 is built from 14 residues. Trimming took 0 bases from V and 3 from J, leaving 5 bases between them. Germline CDR1 and CDR2: LGHNA and YNFKEQ. CDR3 nucleotide sequence: TGTGCCAGCAGCCAAGAGACAGCTAATGAAAAACTGTTTTTT. It specifies CASSQETANEKLFF.

For the CDR3, the DNA is TGCGCCAGCAGCTTGGACCCGACTAGCGCTGCCTACGAGCAGTACTTC. Amino acid sequence: CASSLDPTSAAYEQYF. This chain connects TRBV5-1 to TRBJ2-7, with 8 bases matching TRBD2. The CDR3 is 16 residues long. The V gene end was trimmed by 0 bases and the J gene end by 2 bases; junction bases not matched to a gene: 7. Germline-derived CDR1 and CDR2 are SGHRS and YFSETQ.

This clonotype was counted only a few times. This chain uses TRBV6-2 or TRBV6-3 with TRBJ2-1, with D possibly TRBD1 on 6 matching bases. The V gene lost 7 bases and the J gene lost 2 bases, with 12 bases spanning the gap. Germline loops: CDR1 MNHEY, CDR2 SVGEGT. The CDR3 spans 14 residues. Here the CDR3 DNA reads TGTGCCAGCATGGGCCAGGGGACCTACAATGAGCAGTTCTTC. Translated: CASMGQGTYNEQFF.

The genes are TRBV7-9 and TRBJ2-1; D is ambiguous. This CDR3 is 15 amino acids long. Germline CDR1 SEHNR, CDR2 FQNEAQ (reference sequence). V shed 5 bases and J shed 3 bases, with 14 bases lying between them. CDR3 sequence: CASSQRSASYNEQFF. The CDR3 DNA reads as TGTGCCAGCAGCCAAAGGTCCGCTAGCTACAATGAGCAGTTCTTC. The entire variable domain, with the rest obtained from reference TRBV7-9 and TRBJ2-1, is as follows: DTGVSQNPRHKITKRGQNVTFRCDPISEHNRLYWYRQTLGQGPEFLTYFQNEAQLEKSRLLSDRFSAERPKGSFSTLEIQRTEQGDSAMYLCASSQRSASYNEQFFGPGTRLTVL.

This clonotype occurred a few times. This rearrangement joins TRBV5-6 to TRBJ2-7, with 7 bases aligning to TRBD1. In germline, CDR1 is SGHDT, CDR2 YYEEEE. The J segment lost 4 bases and the V segment lost 2 bases, leaving 6 bases of the junction unmatched. This CDR3 is 14 amino acids long. The CDR3 DNA is TGTGCCAGCAGCTTCGGGACAGCTTCTTACGAGCAGTACTTC. Its translation: CASSFGTASYEQYF.

The chain has TRBV2 and TRBJ2-1; no firm D call. Per the germline V gene, CDR1 is SNHLY and CDR2 is FYNNEI. The CDR3 is 11 amino acids. V was shortened by 8 bases and J by 5 bases, with 7 bases between the two germline ends. CDR3 bases: TGTGCCAGCCGACGAGACAATGAGCAGTTCTTC. It codes for CASRRDNEQFF.

This chain joins TRBV2 and TRBJ1-4, with D maybe TRBD1 (5 bases). The CDR3 has 15 amino acids. From germline, CDR1 is SNHLY and CDR2 FYNNEI. Trimming stripped 2 bases from V and 8 bases from J, with 15 bases between. The CDR3 coding sequence is TGTGCCAGCAGTGAAACAGTTTCCTCAGGGGAAAAACTGTTTTTT. It translates to CASSETVSSGEKLFF.

This chain links TRBV4-2 with TRBJ1-6; D possibly corresponds to TRBD1 (5 bases). CDR3 size: 14 residues. Trimming removed 0 bases at V and 9 bases at J, with 9 bases between. The germline CDR1 and CDR2 sequences are LGHNA and YNFKEQ. The CDR3 nucleotides read TGTGCCAGCAGCCAAGAAGGGGAGGCTTCACCCCTCCACTTT. Translation gives CASSQEGEASPLHF.

This clonotype was recorded at least ten times. One end of the junction does not line up with germline, which may come from a read error. The CDR3 here is CASSFSQGHGYTF. DNA of the CDR3: TGTGCCAGCAGTTTTTCTCAGGGTCATGGCTACACCTTC. This chain links TRBV5-1 with TRBJ1-2; a possible D gene is TRBD1 (5 bases). Germline V gene data show CDR1 as SGHRS and CDR2 as YFSETQ. The CDR3 contains 13 residues.

Only a few counts were recorded for this clonotype. V gene TRBV4-1 combines with J gene TRBJ1-2; D gene uncertain. V was trimmed by 5 bases and J by 0 bases, leaving 10 bases between them. There are 14 residues in the CDR3. Germline V lookup: CDR1 MGHRA, CDR2 YSYEKL. The CDR3 region is CASSGAAANYGYTF. In DNA form, the CDR3 reads TGCGCCAGCAGCGGAGCAGCCGCTAACTATGGCTACACCTTC.

V is TRBV5-1 and J is TRBJ2-5, with 8 bases lining up with TRBD1. The V gene end was trimmed by 4 bases and the J gene end by 3 bases; junction bases not matched to a gene: 29. Looked up from germline, CDR1 is SGHRS and CDR2 is YFSETQ. The CDR3 consists of 22 residues. CDR3 bases: TGCGCCAGCAGCCCGAGCAGCTTCAATACAGGGGGTGAGGGGTTCGAGGAAGAGACCCAGTACTTC. Translated, it gives CASSPSSFNTGGEGFEEETQYF.

For the CDR3, the DNA is TGTGCCACCTGCCAACCGGGACAGGGGAGCCTCGGGGCTTTCTTT. Residues: CATCQPGQGSLGAFF. The rearrangement links TRBV3-1 to TRBJ1-1; TRBD1 agrees at 10 bases. The CDR3 sequence is 15 residues long. V dropped 10 bases and J dropped 11; count of bases not matched to a gene: 19. Germline V gene sequence: CDR1 LGHDT, CDR2 YNNKEL (reference sequence). The full variable domain, completed using reference TRBV3-1 and TRBJ1-1, is DTAVSQTPKYLVTQMGNDKSIKCEQNLGHDTMYWYKQDSKKFLKIMFSYNNKELIINETVPNRFSPKSPDKAHLNLHINSLELGDSAVYFCATCQPGQGSLGAFFGQGTRLTVV.

CDR3 nucleotide sequence: TGTGCCAGCACCCAGGGGGGGAGCGGCGGGTACAATGAGCAGTTCTTC. The encoded protein is CASTQGGSGGYNEQFF. The J gene is TRBJ2-1, the V gene TRBV7-2; TRBD1 or TRBD2 may be the D gene (7 bases each). The CDR3 runs 16 residues. V gave up 7 bases and J gave up 4 bases, with 20 bases separating them. Per germline, CDR1 SGHTA and CDR2 FQGNSA. The whole variable domain, filled in from reference TRBV7-2 and TRBJ2-1, reads GAGVSQSPSNKVTEKGKDVELRCDPISGHTALYWYRQSLGQGLEFLIYFQGNSAPDKSGLPSDRFSAERTGGSVSTLTIQRTQQEDSAVYLCASTQGGSGGYNEQFFGPGTRLTVL.

The sample holds a few counts of this clonotype. This chain links TRBV10-3 with TRBJ1-3; 9 positions agree with TRBD1. Germline values: CDR1 ENHRY, CDR2 SYGVKD. The CDR3 runs to 15 residues. V lost 6 bases and J lost 3; bases outside the gene matches: 6. Written as DNA, the CDR3 is TGTGCCATCAGCGGGACAGGGAGACTTGGAAACACCATATATTTT. This gives the protein CAISGTGRLGNTIYF.

The table lists this clonotype with many counts. The chain couples TRBV9 to TRBJ2-7; 7 nucleotides match TRBD1. Trimming cost V 3 bases and J 0 bases; bases outside gene matches: 3. The CDR3 runs 14 residues. Germline V gene lookup returns CDR1 SGDLS and CDR2 YYNGEE. CDR3 bases: TGTGCCAGCAGCGAGCGACAGGGCTCCTACGAGCAGTACTTC. Its protein is CASSERQGSYEQYF.

The chain employs TRBV20-1 and TRBJ2-3; TRBD2 agrees at 13 bases. Germline CDR1 and CDR2: DFQATT and SNEGSKA (reference sequence). The CDR3 runs 16 residues. The V and J ends lost 6 bases and 3 bases, in that order; junction bases with no gene match: 9. CDR3 in amino acids: CSARALGLAGTDTQYF. The CDR3 DNA reads TGCAGTGCCAGGGCCCTGGGACTAGCGGGGACAGATACGCAGTATTTT.

The rearrangement uses TRBV10-3 and TRBJ1-1; maybe TRBD1 (6 bases). V dropped 3 bases and J dropped 5 bases, with 10 bases sitting between them. Germline-derived CDR1 and CDR2 are ENHRY and SYGVKD. The CDR3 spans 13 residues. In DNA form, the CDR3 reads TGTGCCATCAGTGACAACAGGGCTACTGAAGCTTTCTTT. Amino acids: CAISDNRATEAFF.

V is TRBV7-6 and J is TRBJ2-3, with 9 bases identical to TRBD2. V shed 2 bases and J 4 bases; nucleotides not matched to a gene: 7. The length of the CDR3 is 16 residues. Looked up from germline, CDR1 is SGHVS and CDR2 is FNYEAQ. The CDR3 sequence is CASSLRVAGVPDTQYF. The CDR3 DNA follows: TGTGCCAGCAGCTTAAGAGTAGCGGGGGTCCCAGATACGCAGTATTTT.

This clonotype was found a few times. The rearrangement uses TRBV20-1 and TRBJ2-1; TRBD2 matches 13 bases. Germline CDR1 and CDR2: DFQATT and SNEGSKA (reference sequence). This CDR3 is 15 amino acids long. V gave up 6 bases and J gave up 7 bases; unmatched junction bases: 9. DNA of the CDR3: TGCAGTGCCAGACCCGGGACTAGCGGGGTAAATGAGCAGTTCTTC. The encoded protein is CSARPGTSGVNEQFF.

This chain's CDR3 is CASSQIGTSAYNEQFF. In DNA form, the CDR3 reads TGCGCCAGCAGCCAAATAGGGACTAGCGCTTACAATGAGCAGTTCTTC. This chain joins TRBV4-1 and TRBJ2-1; 10 bases match TRBD2. V lost 2 bases to trimming and J lost 4 bases; unmatched junction nucleotides: 5. Germline CDR1 MGHRA, CDR2 YSYEKL. The CDR3 loop spans 16 amino acids.

This clonotype was counted only a few times. The chain carries TRBV12-3 or TRBV12-4 and TRBJ1-2; D is perhaps TRBD1 (5 bases). This CDR3 comprises 13 residues. V lost 4 bases and J 4 bases, leaving 10 bases between the germline ends. CDR3 amino acids: CASSYDRLYGYTF. The CDR3, as DNA: TGTGCCAGCAGTTATGACAGACTCTATGGCTACACCTTC.

The rearrangement joins TRBV28 to TRBJ2-3; 11 bases align to TRBD2. V shed 5 bases and J 2 bases; nucleotides not matched to a gene: 15. This CDR3 is 19 amino acids long. The germline gives CDR1 MDHEN, CDR2 SYDVKM. The CDR3 sequence: CASSQVTSGVPTHTDTQYF. CDR3 nucleotides: TGTGCCAGCAGTCAAGTGACTAGCGGGGTGCCAACCCACACAGATACGCAGTATTTT.

The chain couples TRBV10-1 to TRBJ1-5; no reliable D call. V shed 0 bases and J shed 7 bases, with 7 bases lying between them. This CDR3 contains 13 residues. CDR1 is WNHNN, CDR2 SYGVQD, per germline (reference sequence). CDR3 nucleotide sequence: TGCGCCAGCAGTGAGTCGACTTACCAGCCCCAGCATTTT. This translates into CASSESTYQPQHF.

The V gene is TRBV4-3, the J gene TRBJ2-7; 8 bases fit TRBD2. Germline CDR1 and CDR2: LGHNA and YSLEER. J was trimmed by 4 bases and V by 0 bases; bases with no gene match: 5. The CDR3 spans 15 residues. This CDR3 reads CASSQDGGGRYEQYF. In nucleotides, the CDR3 is TGCGCCAGCAGCCAAGATGGCGGGGGGCGATACGAGCAGTACTTC.

V and J are TRBV7-9 and TRBJ2-2, with TRBD2 matching over 9 bases. There are 17 residues in the CDR3. Trimming removed 2 bases from V and 3 bases from J; junction bases left unmatched: 7. The germline gives CDR1 SEHNR, CDR2 FQNEAQ (reference sequence). This CDR3 reads CASSLTSLAGYTGELFF. In DNA, the CDR3 is TGTGCCAGCAGCTTAACGAGTCTAGCGGGGTACACCGGGGAGCTGTTTTTT. The complete variable domain, with remaining parts taken from reference TRBV7-9 and TRBJ2-2, reads DTGVSQNPRHKITKRGQNVTFRCDPISEHNRLYWYRQTLGQGPEFLTYFQNEAQLEKSRLLSDRFSAERPKGSFSTLEIQRTEQGDSAMYLCASSLTSLAGYTGELFFGEGSRLTVL.